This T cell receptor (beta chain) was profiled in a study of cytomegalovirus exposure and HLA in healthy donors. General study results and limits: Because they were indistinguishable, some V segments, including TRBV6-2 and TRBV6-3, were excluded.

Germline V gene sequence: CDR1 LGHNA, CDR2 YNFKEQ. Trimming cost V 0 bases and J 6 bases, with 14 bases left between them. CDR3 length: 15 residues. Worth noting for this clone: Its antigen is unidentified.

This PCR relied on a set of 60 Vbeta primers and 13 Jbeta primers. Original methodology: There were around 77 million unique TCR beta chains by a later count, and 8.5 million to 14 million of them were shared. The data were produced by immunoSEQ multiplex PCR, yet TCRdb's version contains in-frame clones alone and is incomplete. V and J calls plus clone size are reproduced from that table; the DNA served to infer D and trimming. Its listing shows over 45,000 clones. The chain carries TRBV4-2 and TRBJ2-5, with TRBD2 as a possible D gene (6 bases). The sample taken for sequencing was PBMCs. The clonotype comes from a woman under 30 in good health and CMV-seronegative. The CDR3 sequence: CASSQDSGLSQTQYF. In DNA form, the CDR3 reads TGTGCCAGCAGCCAAGACTCGGGACTTTCGCAGACCCAGTACTTC.